The source of this TCR beta chain is a study of blood T cells in healthy people across ages. General study results and limits: As age increased, TCR beta diversity per million T cells fell in a roughly linear fashion. Changes in expanded clonotypes were possibly confounded, as the CMV status of donors was unknown. TCR beta diversity was tightly associated with the proportion of naive T cells.

Germline V CDR1 and CDR2: SGHTA, FQGNSA. Trimming pared 3 bases from V and 7 bases from J, leaving 10 bases between. CDR3 length equals 13 residues. For this clonotype: Its target is not known.

Next came a second PCR, run for about 7 to 12 cycles, which used a sample-barcoded 5' primer along with a J-beta primer mix. The yield of each sample was at least 2.5 million CDR3-containing paired-end reads. TCRdb re-called the 5' RACE reads through MiXCR, storing one row per CDR3 protein. The profile shows 1.5 million to 2 million distinct CDR3 sequences, about 49% of them singletons. V gene TRBV7-2 combines with J gene TRBJ2-1; maybe TRBD2 (6 bases). This clonotype was sampled from a woman in her thirties or forties in good health. The sequenced sample consisted of blood. The CDR3 DNA follows: TGTGCCAGCAGCTTGCCAGGGAGGAATGAGCAGTTCTTC. This codes for CASSLPGRNEQFF.